This is a list of T cell receptor beta chains from one sample in a study of blood T cell repertoires in COVID-19. Data came from immunoSEQ multiplex PCR; TCRdb stores just in-frame clones and leaves some out. This table has 310,000 or so clones, approximately 91% appearing once. Sequencing was performed on peripheral blood. The receptors here all came from a woman younger than 45 with COVID-19, enrolled during active disease. Both conserved end residues are part of each CDR3. Fields, in order: V gene, D gene, clone size, CDR3 protein. The D gene is left open where the match is weak. Clone sizes are given selectively: once, few, many, or a class where the clone is expanded.

V gene: TRBV2
D gene: NA
clone size: NA
CDR3 protein: CASVGRADSATNEKLFF

V gene: TRBV10-1
D gene: NA
clone size: NA
CDR3 protein: CASSEHRTRSSYEQYF

V gene: TRBV5-1
D gene: TRBD1
clone size: NA
CDR3 protein: CASKPGGGRDYGYTF

V gene: TRBV6-5
D gene: NA
clone size: NA
CDR3 protein: CASRPFKQAYEQYF

V gene: TRBV3-1/TRBV3-2
D gene: NA
clone size: NA
CDR3 protein: CASSQERGGYTF

V gene: TRBV9
D gene: NA
clone size: NA
CDR3 protein: CASSVYGTSSSYEQYF

V gene: TRBV18
D gene: TRBD2
clone size: NA
CDR3 protein: CASSPVLAGDEQFF

V gene: TRBV6-1
D gene: NA
clone size: NA
CDR3 protein: CASSEGISEAFF

V gene: TRBV11-1
D gene: NA
clone size: NA
CDR3 protein: CASSHPEAFDEKLFF

V gene: TRBV10-2
D gene: TRBD2
clone size: NA
CDR3 protein: CASSIASGDTEQFF

V gene: TRBV19
D gene: TRBD2
clone size: NA
CDR3 protein: CASSIRTSGIGVEQFF

V gene: TRBV6-6
D gene: NA
clone size: NA
CDR3 protein: CASSYWATRTEAFF

V gene: TRBV28
D gene: NA
clone size: NA
CDR3 protein: CASSLFHGGPVISEAFF

V gene: TRBV15
D gene: TRBD1
clone size: NA
CDR3 protein: CATSRGTGASGPSLSGANVLTF

V gene: TRBV7-2
D gene: NA
clone size: once
CDR3 protein: CASSSGNEQFF

V gene: TRBV15
D gene: TRBD2
clone size: NA
CDR3 protein: CATSRGSGTSVFNEQFF

V gene: TRBV7-9
D gene: NA
clone size: NA
CDR3 protein: CASRGPRNTIYF

V gene: TRBV28
D gene: TRBD1
clone size: NA
CDR3 protein: CASSPLQKGARPIYNSPLHF

V gene: TRBV27
D gene: NA
clone size: few
CDR3 protein: CASSLIKTSTRGNTEAFF

V gene: TRBV29-1
D gene: TRBD1
clone size: NA
CDR3 protein: CSVGQGDYGYTF

V gene: TRBV20-1
D gene: TRBD2
clone size: NA
CDR3 protein: CSASSLGLAVNNEQFF

V gene: TRBV6-5
D gene: NA
clone size: NA
CDR3 protein: CASSIRASEKLFF